Below are 25 T cell receptor beta chains sequenced from a single sample in a study of cytomegalovirus exposure and HLA in healthy donors. Primers: 60 Vbeta forward and 13 Jbeta reverse. The protocol was immunoSEQ multiplex PCR, while the TCRdb copy is restricted to in-frame clones and leaves out a portion. The sample includes about 140,000 clones, 80% seen only once; the top ten take roughly 4.7%. Sequencing was carried out using PBMCs. Source of these receptors: a male donor in good health and CMV-seronegative.

This chain links TRBV18 with TRBJ1-4; 11 bases match TRBD1. The CDR3 consists of 14 residues. CDR1 and CDR2 (germline): KGHSH, LQKENI. V trimming: 6 bases; J trimming: 5 bases; junction bases outside the gene matches: 2. Here the CDR3 reads CASSRDRGNEKLFF. The CDR3 bases are TGTGCCAGCTCTCGGGACAGGGGGAATGAAAAACTGTTTTTT.

The rearrangement joins TRBV13 to TRBJ2-5; 7 nucleotides align to TRBD2. The DNA end is more similar to TRBJ2-7, so the J call may be wrong. This CDR3 has 14 amino acids. The germline gives CDR1 PRHDT, CDR2 FYEKMQ (reference sequence). CDR3 DNA sequence: TGTGCCACCGCGGTGGGCGGGGGACTACACGAGCAGTACTTC. Its translation: CATAVGGGLHEQYF.

J is TRBJ1-2 and V is TRBV21-1; TRBD1 is the table's D call and was not checked against the DNA. TRBV21-1 is a known pseudogene. The CDR3 consists of 12 residues. CDR3 nucleotides: TGTGCCACGACACGCGATTTCTATGGCTACACCTTC. This gives the protein CATTRDFYGYTF.

The rearrangement joins TRBV7-2 to TRBJ1-6, with D tentatively TRBD1 (5 bases). Germline CDR1 and CDR2: SGHTA and FQGNSA. Trimming took off 5 bases at V and 6 bases at J, with 17 bases between the two ends. This CDR3 has 16 amino acids. CDR3 DNA: TGTGCCAGCAGCCCCCGGAGATGGGGGGGTAATTCACCCCTCCACTTT. Its translation: CASSPRRWGGNSPLHF.

V usage is TRBV5-1 and J usage is TRBJ2-5; a weak D match, TRBD2 (5 bases). Trimming took 4 bases from V and 5 from J, leaving 12 bases between them. The CDR3 is 13 amino acids. Germline-derived CDR1 and CDR2 are SGHRS and YFSETQ. The CDR3 sequence is CASSEGRGETQYF. The CDR3 DNA is TGCGCCAGCAGCGAAGGGAGAGGGGAGACCCAGTACTTC.

The J gene is TRBJ1-1, the V gene TRBV5-1, with D unresolved. The germline V gene has CDR1 SGHRS and CDR2 YFSETQ. This CDR3 is 12 amino acids long. V was trimmed by 0 bases and J by 4 bases, leaving 4 bases between them. The CDR3 bases are TGCGCCAGCAGCTTGGGGGCCACTGAAGCTTTCTTT. Translated: CASSLGATEAFF.

V usage is TRBV7-2 and J usage is TRBJ2-4, with TRBD2 as a possible D gene (6 bases). The CDR3 is made up of 15 amino acids. The germline V gene has CDR1 SGHTA and CDR2 FQGNSA. V was cut by 6 bases and J by 6 bases, with 18 bases left in between. The CDR3 bases are TGTGCCAGCAGACCCGGTGGGGGGAGTGGAAACATTCAGTACTTC. Amino acids: CASRPGGGSGNIQYF.

The chain uses TRBV5-1 and TRBJ2-3; 13 nucleotides line up with TRBD2. With 4 bases clipped from V and 9 bases from J, the junction kept 8 bases outside the gene matches. CDR1 is SGHRS and CDR2 is YFSETQ in the germline V gene. The CDR3 consists of 15 residues. CDR3 sequence: CASSMGLAGRGTQYF. Written as DNA, the CDR3 is TGCGCCAGCAGCATGGGACTAGCGGGGAGAGGGACGCAGTATTTT.

The chain links TRBV6-4 to TRBJ1-1; 9 bases agree with TRBD1. Losses at the gene ends were 0 bases for V and 5 bases for J; bases not matched to a gene: 16. Germline V gives CDR1 MRHNA, CDR2 SNTAGT. The CDR3 is 19 residues long. The CDR3 spells CASSDSKDLRQGGGTEAFF. The CDR3 coding sequence is TGTGCCAGCAGTGACTCAAAAGACCTTAGACAGGGGGGAGGGACTGAAGCTTTCTTT.

The chain links TRBV5-1 to TRBJ2-6; TRBD2 matches 13 bases. This CDR3 has 18 residues. J was trimmed by 0 bases and V by 7 bases; bases with no gene match: 7. CDR1 is SGHRS, CDR2 YFSETQ, per germline. The CDR3 sequence is CASARLAGGSSGANVLTF. In DNA form, the CDR3 reads TGCGCCAGCGCTAGACTAGCGGGGGGTTCCTCTGGGGCCAACGTCCTGACTTTC.

This clone has a handful of counts. This chain links TRBV4-1 with TRBJ1-1; a possible D gene is TRBD1 (6 bases). Trimming left V 4 bases short and J 1 base short, with 16 bases between. The germline V gene has CDR1 MGHRA and CDR2 YSYEKL. The CDR3 extends over 16 amino acids. CDR3 amino acids: CASSPRLAGANTEAFF. CDR3 DNA sequence: TGCGCCAGCAGCCCTCGACTCGCAGGGGCGAACACTGAAGCTTTCTTT.

This clone was found a few times. This chain uses TRBV7-9 with TRBJ2-1; a possible D gene is TRBD2 (5 bases). CDR3 length equals 13 residues. V was cut by 6 bases and J by 2 bases, with 8 bases left in between. Germline lookup yields CDR1 SEHNR and CDR2 FQNEAQ (reference sequence). CDR3 loop: CASSPGTYNEQFF. The CDR3 nucleotides read TGTGCCAGCAGTCCCGGGACCTACAATGAGCAGTTCTTC.

This clone was counted once. The chain combines TRBV7-9 with TRBJ2-5; D might be TRBD1 (5 bases). Trimming removed 5 bases from V and 2 bases from J, with 12 bases in between. Germline V gene data show CDR1 as SEHNR and CDR2 as FQNEAQ (reference sequence). The CDR3 has 14 amino acids. The CDR3 sequence: CASSRDQGQETQYF. The CDR3, as DNA: TGTGCCAGCAGCCGCGACCAGGGACAAGAGACCCAGTACTTC.

The rearrangement links TRBV4-3 to TRBJ1-5; D may be TRBD1 (6 bases). Germline values: CDR1 LGHNA, CDR2 YSLEER. Trimming removed 0 bases from V and 7 bases from J, with 13 bases in between. The CDR3 is 15 residues long. CDR3 residues: CASSQESRGGQPQHF. For the CDR3, the DNA is TGCGCCAGCAGCCAAGAGAGCAGGGGCGGGCAGCCCCAGCATTTT.

The chain carries TRBV5-1 and TRBJ2-7; a weak D match, TRBD2 (6 bases). This CDR3 comprises 17 residues. Trimming removed 4 bases from V and 0 bases from J, with 20 bases in between. Germline V gene sequence: CDR1 SGHRS, CDR2 YFSETQ. This CDR3 is CASSPWLAQISSYEQYF. Written as DNA, the CDR3 is TGCGCCAGCAGCCCCTGGCTAGCGCAAATAAGCTCCTACGAGCAGTACTTC.

The V call is TRBV6-1, the J call TRBJ2-3, with 8 positions matching TRBD2. In germline, CDR1 is MNHNS, CDR2 SASEGT. CDR3 length: 14 residues. Trimming took 7 bases from V and 3 from J; bases not matched to a gene: 6. Written as DNA, the CDR3 is TGTGCCAGCAAGAAGCGGGGGCCTACAGATACGCAGTATTTT. It is translated as CASKKRGPTDTQYF.

The CDR3 DNA is TGTGCCAGCAGCGTAGCCAGGGAGGAGGAAAAACTGTTTTTT. It translates to CASSVAREEEKLFF. This chain connects TRBV9 to TRBJ1-4; tentative D call: TRBD1 (5 bases). The CDR3 consists of 14 residues. Trimming stripped 0 bases from V and 8 bases from J, with 11 bases between. CDR1 and CDR2 (germline): SGDLS, YYNGEE.

The chain recombines TRBV15 with TRBJ1-1; D is possibly TRBD1 (6 bases). Per the germline V gene, CDR1 is LNHNV and CDR2 is YYDKDF (reference sequence). Trimming removed 3 bases at V and 10 bases at J, with 21 bases between. The CDR3 loop spans 15 amino acids. The CDR3 sequence is CATSRDLSGGQGAFF. CDR3 coding DNA: TGTGCCACCAGCAGGGACTTGTCCGGGGGGCAGGGAGCTTTCTTT.

This chain joins TRBV4-2 and TRBJ2-1; 9 bases agree with TRBD2. In germline, CDR1 is LGHNA, CDR2 YNFKEQ. The CDR3 loop spans 14 amino acids. The junction had 8 bases not matched to a gene; V was cut back by 5 bases and J by 9 bases. This chain's CDR3 is CASSAGGPVSEQFF. In DNA, the CDR3 is TGTGCCAGCAGCGCGGGGGGGCCGGTCTCTGAGCAGTTCTTC.

J is TRBJ2-7 and V is TRBV11-2; 9 bases are shared with TRBD2. The ends lost 5 bases at V and 4 bases at J; junction bases unmatched: 9. Germline V gene data show CDR1 as SGHAT and CDR2 as FQNNGV. The length of the CDR3 is 15 residues. The CDR3 DNA reads as TGTGCCAGCAGCCCTCTTAGCGGGGGCGGTTACGAGCAGTACTTC. Encoded protein: CASSPLSGGGYEQYF. Variable domain in full (rest from reference TRBV11-2 and TRBJ2-7): EAGVAQSPRYKIIEKRQSVAFWCNPISGHATLYWYQQILGQGPKLLIQFQNNGVVDDSQLPKDRFSAERLKGVDSTLKIQPAKLEDSAVYLCASSPLSGGGYEQYFGPGTRLTVT.

The chain employs TRBV25-1 and TRBJ1-6; tentative D call: TRBD1 (5 bases). Germline CDR1 and CDR2: MGHDK and SYGVNS. The V gene lost 2 bases and the J gene lost 7 bases, with 12 bases spanning the gap. The CDR3 length is 15 residues. The CDR3 nucleotides are TGTGCCAGCAGTGAAAGCTGGGGCATGAATTCACCCCTCCACTTT. Its protein is CASSESWGMNSPLHF.

The chain links TRBV9 to TRBJ2-1; D is possibly TRBD1 (8 bases). V was trimmed by 4 bases and J by 9 bases, leaving 23 bases between them. The CDR3 totals 16 residues. Germline CDR1 and CDR2: SGDLS and YYNGEE. The CDR3 region is CASSLGGAGGIGEQFF. CDR3 DNA sequence: TGTGCCAGCAGCCTGGGGGGGGCAGGGGGCATCGGTGAGCAGTTCTTC.

The rearrangement uses TRBV5-1 and TRBJ2-3, with D uncertain. CDR1 SGHRS and CDR2 YFSETQ come from the germline V gene. Between the trimmed V and J ends, which lost 0 bases and 1 base, there was a span of 6 bases. The CDR3 covers 14 residues. Here the CDR3 reads CASSLGEGTDTQYF. CDR3 in DNA: TGCGCCAGCAGCTTGGGTGAGGGCACAGATACGCAGTATTTT.

This clone has just one count. This sequence joins TRBV5-1 and TRBJ2-5; 7 bases fit TRBD2. Germline CDR1 reads SGHRS; CDR2 reads YFSETQ. The CDR3 is 15 amino acids. Trimming at V came to 0 bases and at J to 3 bases, leaving 5 bases not matched to a gene. The CDR3 nucleotides read TGCGCCAGCAGCTTGGCCGGGCTAGCGGAAGAGACCCAGTACTTC. Translated: CASSLAGLAEETQYF.

The sample holds one count of this clone. The chain uses TRBV2 and TRBJ2-5; tentatively, D is TRBD2 (6 bases). Trimming left V 6 bases short and J 2 bases short, with 16 bases between. CDR1 SNHLY and CDR2 FYNNEI come from the germline V gene. The CDR3 extends over 15 amino acids. The CDR3 sequence is CASSDFGTYQETQYF. The CDR3 nucleotides are TGTGCCAGCAGCGACTTCGGGACTTATCAAGAGACCCAGTACTTC.